Below, 17 T cell receptor beta chains from the same sample are listed, as sequenced in a study of cytomegalovirus exposure and HLA in healthy donors. The data were produced by immunoSEQ multiplex PCR, yet TCRdb's version contains in-frame clones alone and is incomplete. The sample carries 130,000 to 150,000 clones, 84% recorded once. The sequencing input was PBMCs. The receptor set was obtained from a woman aged 30 to 39 in good health and CMV-seronegative.

This chain links TRBV5-4 with TRBJ1-1; weak D call: TRBD1 (6 bases). The CDR3 length is 14 residues. V was clipped by 4 bases and J by 1 base, with 11 bases between them. Germline V lookup: CDR1 SGHNT, CDR2 YYREEE (reference sequence). This CDR3 reads CASSPARGNTEAFF. CDR3 DNA sequence: TGTGCCAGCAGCCCCGCCAGGGGGAACACTGAAGCTTTCTTT.

The chain couples TRBV6-4 to TRBJ2-7; 8 bases agree with TRBD1. Germline CDR1 MRHNA, CDR2 SNTAGT. After removal of 3 bases from V and 11 bases from J, the junction contained 12 bases not matched to a gene. The CDR3 sequence is 14 residues long. The CDR3 sequence: CASSDGADRGRKYF. The CDR3 coding sequence is TGTGCCAGCAGTGATGGAGCCGACAGGGGCCGTAAGTACTTC.

The rearrangement uses TRBV5-1 and TRBJ1-2, with 8 bases that match TRBD1. The CDR3 runs 14 residues. Germline V gives CDR1 SGHRS, CDR2 YFSETQ. V lost 6 bases to trimming and J lost 3 bases; unmatched junction nucleotides: 7. CDR3 sequence: CASNAPDRDYGYTF. The CDR3 region has the DNA TGCGCCAGCAATGCCCCGGACAGGGACTATGGCTACACCTTC.

V is TRBV6-5 and J is TRBJ2-2; D ambiguous. This CDR3 spans 14 amino acids. The V gene's germline CDR1 is MNHEY and CDR2 SVGAGI. With 6 bases removed from V and 2 bases from J, the gap between germline ends came to 10 bases. Here the CDR3 DNA reads TGTGCCAGCAGGGGCAGAGCAAACACCGGGGAGCTGTTTTTT. Protein product: CASRGRANTGELFF.

The chain employs TRBV4-2 and TRBJ2-3; TRBD2 matches 16 bases. CDR3 length: 18 residues. With V trimmed by 1 base and J by 1 base, 2 bases remained unmatched. Germline values: CDR1 LGHNA, CDR2 YNFKEQ. CDR3 protein: CASSQGGTSGGGTDTQYF. DNA for the CDR3: TGTGCCAGCAGCCAAGGGGGGACTAGCGGGGGGGGCACAGATACGCAGTATTTT.

This chain joins TRBV5-4 and TRBJ1-2; TRBD1 agrees at 7 bases. Germline V gene sequence: CDR1 SGHNT, CDR2 YYREEE (reference sequence). CDR3 length: 13 amino acids. V dropped 0 bases and J dropped 8; count of bases not matched to a gene: 4. CDR3 nucleotide sequence: TGTGCCAGCAGCTTGGGTCAGGGGGGCGGCTACACCTTC. Translating it yields CASSLGQGGGYTF. The full variable domain, its missing parts supplied by reference TRBV5-4 and TRBJ1-2, is ETGVTQSPTHLIKTRGQQVTLRCSSQSGHNTVSWYQQALGQGPQFIFQYYREEENGRGNFPPRFSGLQFPNYSSELNVNALELDDSALYLCASSLGQGGGYTFGSGTRLTVV.

This chain uses TRBV7-2 with TRBJ2-6, with D perhaps matching TRBD1 (6 bases). Trimming removed 1 base from V and 2 bases from J, with 9 bases in between. The length of the CDR3 is 16 residues. From germline, CDR1 is SGHTA and CDR2 FQGNSA. As DNA, the CDR3 is TGTGCCAGCAGCTTAGGTGGGACAACTGGGGCCAACGTCCTGACTTTC. This encodes CASSLGGTTGANVLTF.

The CDR3 loop is CASSAARTEQETQYF. The CDR3 nucleotides are TGTGCCAGCAGCGCCGCCCGGACAGAACAAGAGACCCAGTACTTC. The chain combines TRBV2 with TRBJ2-5; maybe TRBD1 (6 bases). With 6 bases removed from V and 2 bases from J, the gap between germline ends came to 16 bases. The CDR3 consists of 15 residues. Germline values: CDR1 SNHLY, CDR2 FYNNEI. Together with reference TRBV2 and TRBJ2-5, the CDR3 gives the full variable domain: EPEVTQTPSHQVTQMGQEVILRCVPISNHLYFYWYRQILGQKVEFLVSFYNNEISEKSEIFDDQFSVERPDGSNFTLKIRSTKLEDSAMYFCASSAARTEQETQYFGPGTRLLVL.

This sequence joins TRBV28 and TRBJ1-5; D unclear. CDR1 is MDHEN, CDR2 SYDVKM, per germline. V lost 3 bases to trimming and J lost 6 bases, with 12 bases between them. This CDR3 spans 14 amino acids. The CDR3 sequence is CASSFYRGSQPQHF. The CDR3 nucleotides read TGTGCCAGCAGTTTCTACCGGGGTTCTCAGCCCCAGCATTTT.

The V call is TRBV5-8, the J call TRBJ2-5; TRBD2 matches at 7 bases. Germline trimming cut 4 bases from V and 0 bases from J; bases unmatched to any gene: 21. The CDR3 runs to 20 residues. The V gene's germline CDR1 is SGHTS and CDR2 YDEGEE. The CDR3 nucleotides read TGTGCCAGCAGCAGAAAGCGGGGCAGGTTAGGTCCAGGACACCAAGAGACCCAGTACTTC. It is translated as CASSRKRGRLGPGHQETQYF.

The chain is built from TRBV19 and TRBJ2-2, with a weak D call TRBD2 (6 bases). V was clipped by 0 bases and J by 4 bases, with 24 bases between them. Germline CDR1 is LNHDA and CDR2 is SQIVND (reference sequence). This CDR3 comprises 20 residues. The CDR3 sequence is CASSIDIPGPTRRPTGELFF. DNA for the CDR3: TGTGCCAGTAGTATAGATATCCCCGGGCCGACTAGACGTCCCACCGGGGAGCTGTTTTTT. Full variable domain (outside the CDR3, taken from reference TRBV19 and TRBJ2-2): DGGITQSPKYLFRKEGQNVTLSCEQNLNHDAMYWYRQDPGQGLRLIYYSQIVNDFQKGDIAEGYSVSREKKESFPLTVTSAQKNPTAFYLCASSIDIPGPTRRPTGELFFGEGSRLTVL.

This chain uses TRBV27 with TRBJ2-7; D is uncertain. CDR3 length: 13 residues. V lost 5 bases to trimming and J lost 2 bases, with 10 bases between them. Germline V gives CDR1 MNHEY, CDR2 SMNVEV (reference sequence). DNA for the CDR3: TGTGCCAGCAGTCCCCTAAGAACCTACGAGCAGTACTTC. Its protein is CASSPLRTYEQYF.

The V call is TRBV6-1, the J call TRBJ2-3, with D possibly TRBD2 on 6 matching bases. CDR3 length: 12 residues. Trimming left V 7 bases short and J 4 bases short, with 9 bases between. Germline V gives CDR1 MNHNS, CDR2 SASEGT. The CDR3 protein is CASNGGSDTQYF. The DNA of the CDR3 is TGTGCCAGCAACGGGGGTTCAGATACGCAGTATTTT.

The chain employs TRBV14 and TRBJ1-6; perhaps TRBD1 as D (5 bases). This CDR3 comprises 15 residues. V was trimmed by 5 bases and J by 7 bases, leaving 15 bases between them. Germline V gene lookup returns CDR1 SGHDN and CDR2 FVKESK. This chain's CDR3 is CASSLTGGGNSPLHF. The DNA of the CDR3 is TGTGCCAGCAGCTTGACGGGCGGGGGGAATTCACCCCTCCACTTT.

The rearrangement joins TRBV7-2 to TRBJ2-2; maybe TRBD2 (6 bases). With 3 bases removed from V and 4 bases from J, the gap between germline ends came to 9 bases. Germline assignment: CDR1 SGHTA and CDR2 FQGNSA. This CDR3 is 14 amino acids long. CDR3: CASSFGTLTGELFF. The CDR3 coding sequence is TGTGCCAGCAGCTTCGGGACTCTCACCGGGGAGCTGTTTTTT.

This chain links TRBV6-1 with TRBJ1-5; TRBD1 matches 10 bases. The CDR3 consists of 15 residues. The V gene's germline CDR1 is MNHNS and CDR2 SASEGT. The ends lost 3 bases at V and 7 bases at J; junction bases unmatched: 6. This chain's CDR3 is CASSDQDRGRQPQHF. CDR3 nucleotide sequence: TGTGCCAGCAGTGACCAGGACAGGGGGAGGCAGCCCCAGCATTTT.

The chain couples TRBV6-6 to TRBJ2-7; 10 bases agree with TRBD2. CDR1 and CDR2 from the germline V gene are MNHNY and SVGAGI (reference sequence). The CDR3 runs 16 residues. The J segment lost 0 bases and the V segment lost 2 bases, leaving 4 bases of the junction unmatched. The CDR3 DNA reads TGTGCCAGCAGTTACCCCCCTAGCGGGGGCTCCTACGAGCAGTACTTC. Translating gives CASSYPPSGGSYEQYF.